The entry that follows covers one TCR beta chain sequence. The antigen is unknown. Measured with immunoSEQ multiplex PCR; TCRdb has only the in-frame clones, and not every one. The data contain more than 250,000 clones, roughly 93% of them singletons. The sample originates from a study of T cell responses to AZD1222 COVID-19 vaccine. Findings of the study overall: Distributed over spike, vaccine-associated CD4 TCRs predominated at 160-218 and 743-854.

The sample in question was peripheral blood, obtained on day 0 of AZD1222 vaccination. This receptor was taken from an adult in good health.

CDR3 loop: CASSPGLRGRNYGYTF. The CDR3 DNA reads TGCGCCAGCAGCCCCGGGCTAAGGGGACGGAACTATGGCTACACCTTC. The gene calls are TRBV4-1 and TRBJ1-2; D possibly corresponds to TRBD1 (5 bases). CDR3 length: 16 amino acids. Deletions cut 4 bases from V and 2 bases from J, with 17 bases between. Looked up from germline, CDR1 is MGHRA and CDR2 is YSYEKL.